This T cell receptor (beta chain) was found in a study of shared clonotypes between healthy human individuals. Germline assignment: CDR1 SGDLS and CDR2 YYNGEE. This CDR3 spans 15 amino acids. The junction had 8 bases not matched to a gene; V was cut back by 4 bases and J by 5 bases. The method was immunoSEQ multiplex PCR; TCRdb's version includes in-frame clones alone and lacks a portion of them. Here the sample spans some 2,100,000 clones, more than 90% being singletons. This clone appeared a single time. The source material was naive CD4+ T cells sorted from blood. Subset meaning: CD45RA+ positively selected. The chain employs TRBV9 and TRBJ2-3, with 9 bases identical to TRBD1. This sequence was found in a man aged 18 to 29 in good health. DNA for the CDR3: TGTGCCAGCAGCTCCCGCGGGACAGGGATAGATACGCAGTATTTT. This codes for CASSSRGTGIDTQYF. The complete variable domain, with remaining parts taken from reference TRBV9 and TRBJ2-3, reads DSGVTQTPKHLITATGQRVTLRCSPRSGDLSVYWYQQSLDQGLQFLIQYYNGEERAKGNILERFSAQQFPDLHSELNLSSLELGDSALYFCASSSRGTGIDTQYFGPGTRLTVL.